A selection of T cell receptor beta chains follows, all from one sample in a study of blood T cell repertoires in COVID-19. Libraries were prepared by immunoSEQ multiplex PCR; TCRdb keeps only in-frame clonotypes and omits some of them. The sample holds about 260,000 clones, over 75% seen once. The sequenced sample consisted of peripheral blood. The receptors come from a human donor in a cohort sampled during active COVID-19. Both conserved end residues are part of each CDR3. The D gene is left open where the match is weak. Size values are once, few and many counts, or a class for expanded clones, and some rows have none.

cdr3_nt: TGTGCCAGCAGCTTGGGCGCCACAGGGGGCCTGAACACTGAAGCTTTCTTT; cdr3_aa: CASSLGATGGLNTEAFF; d_call: TRBD1; clone_size: NA; v_call: TRBV5-5; j_call: TRBJ1-1; cdr3_length: 17
cdr3_nt: TGTGCCAGCTCACCCCGGCGGTCCCGACAGATGACTGAAGCTTTCTTT; cdr3_aa: CASSPRRSRQMTEAFF; d_call: NA; clone_size: NA; v_call: TRBV18; j_call: TRBJ1-1; cdr3_length: 16
cdr3_nt: TGTGCCAGCAGCCCTGACAGGGACACTGAAGCTTTCTTT; cdr3_aa: CASSPDRDTEAFF; d_call: TRBD1; clone_size: NA; v_call: TRBV5-6; j_call: TRBJ1-1; cdr3_length: 13
cdr3_nt: TGCGCCAGCAGCCTTACAGGGTTCCTCGAGCAGTACTTC; cdr3_aa: CASSLTGFLEQYF; d_call: NA; clone_size: NA; v_call: TRBV4-1; j_call: TRBJ2-7; cdr3_length: 13
cdr3_nt: TGTGCCAGCAGCGCAGGGGACGGGGCCAACGTCCTGACTTTC; cdr3_aa: CASSAGDGANVLTF; d_call: NA; clone_size: NA; v_call: TRBV6-5; j_call: TRBJ2-6; cdr3_length: 14
cdr3_nt: TGTGCCAGCAGCTTAAAGCGGGAGGTGCCATCCTACGAGCAGTACTTC; cdr3_aa: CASSLKREVPSYEQYF; d_call: TRBD2; clone_size: NA; v_call: TRBV7-2; j_call: TRBJ2-7; cdr3_length: 16
cdr3_nt: TGTGCCAGCAGCTTCAGGCTAGCGGGCACAGATACGCAGTATTTT; cdr3_aa: CASSFRLAGTDTQYF; d_call: TRBD2; clone_size: NA; v_call: TRBV13; j_call: TRBJ2-3; cdr3_length: 15
cdr3_nt: TGTGCCACCAGTGATTTGGGTCAGGGGATAAACAATGAGCAGTTCTTC; cdr3_aa: CATSDLGQGINNEQFF; d_call: NA; clone_size: NA; v_call: TRBV24-1; j_call: TRBJ2-1; cdr3_length: 16
cdr3_nt: TGCGCCAGCAGTGGGGCACAGAACACTGAAGCTTTCTTT; cdr3_aa: CASSGAQNTEAFF; d_call: NA; clone_size: few; v_call: TRBV5-1; j_call: TRBJ1-1; cdr3_length: 13
cdr3_nt: TGCGCCAGCAGCTTGGACAGGGGGAACTACGAGCAGTACTTC; cdr3_aa: CASSLDRGNYEQYF; d_call: TRBD1; clone_size: few; v_call: TRBV5-1; j_call: TRBJ2-7; cdr3_length: 14
cdr3_nt: TGTGCCAGTAGTATTCCGGGGAAGGGCTCTGGAAACACCATATATTTT; cdr3_aa: CASSIPGKGSGNTIYF; d_call: NA; clone_size: once; v_call: TRBV19; j_call: TRBJ1-3; cdr3_length: 16
cdr3_nt: TGTGCCAGCAGACCAAACGGGAGGGAGGTGACCCAGTACTTC; cdr3_aa: CASRPNGREVTQYF; d_call: TRBD2; clone_size: NA; v_call: TRBV11-2; j_call: TRBJ2-5; cdr3_length: 14
cdr3_nt: TGTGCCATCAGGAGTACTTCCTTCTATGGCTACACCTTC; cdr3_aa: CAIRSTSFYGYTF; d_call: NA; clone_size: NA; v_call: TRBV10-3; j_call: TRBJ1-2; cdr3_length: 13
cdr3_nt: TGTGCCAGCAGCCTGGGAGGGGGTAGAGGCTACACCTTC; cdr3_aa: CASSLGGGRGYTF; d_call: NA; clone_size: NA; v_call: TRBV12-3/TRBV12-4; j_call: TRBJ1-2; cdr3_length: 13
cdr3_nt: TGTGCCAGCAGCTTATGGACGGGGAGCTCCTACGAGCAGTACTTC; cdr3_aa: CASSLWTGSSYEQYF; d_call: NA; clone_size: NA; v_call: TRBV7-2; j_call: TRBJ2-7; cdr3_length: 15
cdr3_nt: TGCAGCGCAAGGCGGGGGGACACTGAAGCTTTCTTT; cdr3_aa: CSARRGDTEAFF; d_call: NA; clone_size: few; v_call: TRBV29-1; j_call: TRBJ1-1; cdr3_length: 12
cdr3_nt: TGTGCCAGCAGTTTACCCCTAGGGGGCTCCTACGAGCAGTACTTC; cdr3_aa: CASSLPLGGSYEQYF; d_call: NA; clone_size: NA; v_call: TRBV28; j_call: TRBJ2-7; cdr3_length: 15
cdr3_nt: TGTGCCAGCAGCGCACAGGGTACGAATGAAAAACTGTTTTTT; cdr3_aa: CASSAQGTNEKLFF; d_call: NA; clone_size: NA; v_call: TRBV5-4; j_call: TRBJ1-4; cdr3_length: 14